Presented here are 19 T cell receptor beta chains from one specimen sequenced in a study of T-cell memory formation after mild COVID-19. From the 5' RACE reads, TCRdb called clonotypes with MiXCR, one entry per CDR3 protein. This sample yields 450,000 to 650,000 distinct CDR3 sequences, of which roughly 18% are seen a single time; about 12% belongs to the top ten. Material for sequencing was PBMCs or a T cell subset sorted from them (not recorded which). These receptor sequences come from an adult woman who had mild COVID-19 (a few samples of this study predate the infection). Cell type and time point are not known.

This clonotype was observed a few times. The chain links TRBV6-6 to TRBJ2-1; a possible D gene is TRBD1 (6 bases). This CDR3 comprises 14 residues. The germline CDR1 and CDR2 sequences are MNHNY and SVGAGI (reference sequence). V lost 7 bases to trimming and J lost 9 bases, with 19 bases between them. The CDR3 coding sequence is TGTGCCAGCACCCACGGGACAAGTCGTGGTGAGCAGTTCTTC. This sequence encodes CASTHGTSRGEQFF.

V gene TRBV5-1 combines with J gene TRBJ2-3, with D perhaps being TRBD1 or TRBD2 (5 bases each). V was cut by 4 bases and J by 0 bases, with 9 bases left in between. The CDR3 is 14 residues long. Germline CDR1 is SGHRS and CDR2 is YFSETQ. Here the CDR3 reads CASSKGTSTDTQYF. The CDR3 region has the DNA TGCGCCAGCAGCAAGGGGACGAGCACAGATACGCAGTATTTT.

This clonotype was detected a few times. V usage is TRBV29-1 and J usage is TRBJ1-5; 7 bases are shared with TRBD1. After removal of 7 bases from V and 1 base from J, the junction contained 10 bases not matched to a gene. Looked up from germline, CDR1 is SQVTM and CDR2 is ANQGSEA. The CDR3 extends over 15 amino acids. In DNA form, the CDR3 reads TGCAGCGCCGCGACAGGGTACGGCAGCAATCAGCCCCAGCATTTT. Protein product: CSAATGYGSNQPQHF.

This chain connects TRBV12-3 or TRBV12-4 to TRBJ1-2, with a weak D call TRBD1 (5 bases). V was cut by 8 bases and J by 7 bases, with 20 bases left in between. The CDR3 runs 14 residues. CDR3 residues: CASLMTSIRGGYTF. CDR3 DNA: TGTGCCAGCCTGATGACTTCCATTAGGGGTGGCTACACCTTC.

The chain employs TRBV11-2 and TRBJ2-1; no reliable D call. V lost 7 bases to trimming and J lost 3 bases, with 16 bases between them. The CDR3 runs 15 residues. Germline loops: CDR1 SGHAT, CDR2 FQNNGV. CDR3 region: CASNQQRRRYNEQFF. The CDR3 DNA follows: TGTGCCAGCAACCAACAGAGGAGACGCTACAATGAGCAGTTCTTC.

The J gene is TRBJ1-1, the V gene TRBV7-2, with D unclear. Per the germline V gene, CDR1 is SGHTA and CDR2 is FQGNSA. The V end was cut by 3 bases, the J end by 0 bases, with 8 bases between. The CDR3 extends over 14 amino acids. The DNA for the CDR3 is TGTGCCAGCAGCTTCCGGGTAATGAACACTGAAGCTTTCTTT. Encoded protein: CASSFRVMNTEAFF. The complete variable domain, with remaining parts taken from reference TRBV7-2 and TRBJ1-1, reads GAGVSQSPSNKVTEKGKDVELRCDPISGHTALYWYRQSLGQGLEFLIYFQGNSAPDKSGLPSDRFSAERTGGSVSTLTIQRTQQEDSAVYLCASSFRVMNTEAFFGQGTRLTVV.

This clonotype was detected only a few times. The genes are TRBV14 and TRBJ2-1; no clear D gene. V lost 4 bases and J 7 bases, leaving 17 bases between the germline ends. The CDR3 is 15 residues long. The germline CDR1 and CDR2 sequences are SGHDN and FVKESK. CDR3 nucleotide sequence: TGTGCCAGCAGCCCCCTCGGCGCTATTGCGAATGAGCAGTTCTTC. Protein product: CASSPLGAIANEQFF.

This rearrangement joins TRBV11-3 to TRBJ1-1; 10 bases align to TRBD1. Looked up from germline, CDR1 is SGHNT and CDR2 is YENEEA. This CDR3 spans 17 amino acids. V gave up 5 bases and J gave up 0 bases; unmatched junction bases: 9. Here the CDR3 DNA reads TGTGCCAGCAGCGGGGGACAGGGGCGCCCCATGAACACTGAAGCTTTCTTT. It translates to CASSGGQGRPMNTEAFF.

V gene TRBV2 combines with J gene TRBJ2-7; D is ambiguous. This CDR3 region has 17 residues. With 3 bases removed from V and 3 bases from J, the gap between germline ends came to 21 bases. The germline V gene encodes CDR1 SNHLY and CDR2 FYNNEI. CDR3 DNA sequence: TGTGCCAGCAGTGACCCCCTAAACGCAGCACTCAGCTACGAGCAGTACTTC. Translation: CASSDPLNAALSYEQYF. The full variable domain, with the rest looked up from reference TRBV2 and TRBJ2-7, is EPEVTQTPSHQVTQMGQEVILRCVPISNHLYFYWYRQILGQKVEFLVSFYNNEISEKSEIFDDQFSVERPDGSNFTLKIRSTKLEDSAMYFCASSDPLNAALSYEQYFGPGTRLTVT.

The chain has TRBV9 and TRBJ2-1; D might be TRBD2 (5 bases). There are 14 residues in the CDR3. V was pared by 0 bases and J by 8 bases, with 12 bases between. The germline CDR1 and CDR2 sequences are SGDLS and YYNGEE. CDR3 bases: TGTGCCAGCAGCGTAGAAGAGGGAGTCCATGAGCAGTTCTTC. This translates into CASSVEEGVHEQFF.

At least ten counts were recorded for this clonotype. The CDR3: CASSRLAGDYEQYF. The CDR3 nucleotides read TGCGCCAGCAGCAGACTAGCGGGGGATTACGAGCAGTACTTC. This chain connects TRBV4-1 to TRBJ2-7; 12 positions match TRBD2. The CDR3 runs to 14 residues. V was pared by 5 bases and J by 4 bases, with 3 bases of the junction left unmatched. CDR1 MGHRA and CDR2 YSYEKL come from the germline V gene.

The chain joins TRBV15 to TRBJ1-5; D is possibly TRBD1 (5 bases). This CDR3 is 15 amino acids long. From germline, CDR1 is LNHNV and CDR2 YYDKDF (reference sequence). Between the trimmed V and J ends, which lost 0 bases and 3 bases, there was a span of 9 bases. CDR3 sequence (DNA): TGTGCCACCAGCAGAGACAGGGCCCCCAATCAGCCCCAGCATTTT. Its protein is CATSRDRAPNQPQHF.

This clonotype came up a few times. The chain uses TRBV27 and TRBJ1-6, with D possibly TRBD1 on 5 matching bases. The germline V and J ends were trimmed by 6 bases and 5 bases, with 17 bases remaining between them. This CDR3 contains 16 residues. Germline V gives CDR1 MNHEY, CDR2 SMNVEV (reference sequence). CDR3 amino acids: CASSAGTTGNNSPLHF. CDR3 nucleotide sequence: TGTGCCAGCAGCGCGGGTACTACAGGAAATAATTCACCCCTCCACTTT.

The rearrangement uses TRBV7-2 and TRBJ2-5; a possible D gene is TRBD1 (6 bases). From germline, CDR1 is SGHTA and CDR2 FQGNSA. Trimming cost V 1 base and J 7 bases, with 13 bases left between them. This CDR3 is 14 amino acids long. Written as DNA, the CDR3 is TGTGCCAGCAGCTTAGACAGTGCCAGGGGGACCCAGTACTTC. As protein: CASSLDSARGTQYF.

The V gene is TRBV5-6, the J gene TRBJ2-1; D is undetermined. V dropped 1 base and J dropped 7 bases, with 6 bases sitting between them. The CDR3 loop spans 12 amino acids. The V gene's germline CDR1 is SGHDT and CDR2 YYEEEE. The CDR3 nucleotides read TGTGCCAGCAGCTTGCCCCCAAATGAGCAGTTCTTC. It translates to CASSLPPNEQFF.

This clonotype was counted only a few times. CDR3 protein: CASSFGGTGNTEAFF. DNA of the CDR3: TGTGCCAGCAGCTTCGGCGGGACGGGGAACACTGAAGCTTTCTTT. This chain uses TRBV11-3 with TRBJ1-1; D is perhaps TRBD1 (5 bases). V was trimmed by 3 bases and J by 1 base, leaving 12 bases between them. The CDR3 consists of 15 residues. From germline, CDR1 is SGHNT and CDR2 YENEEA.

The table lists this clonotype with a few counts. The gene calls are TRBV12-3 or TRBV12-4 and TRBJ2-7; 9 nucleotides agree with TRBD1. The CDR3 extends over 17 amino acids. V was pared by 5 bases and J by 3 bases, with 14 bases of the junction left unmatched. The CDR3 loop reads CASSQGDRARELYEQYF. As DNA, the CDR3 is TGTGCCAGCAGTCAAGGGGACAGGGCGCGGGAACTCTACGAGCAGTACTTC.

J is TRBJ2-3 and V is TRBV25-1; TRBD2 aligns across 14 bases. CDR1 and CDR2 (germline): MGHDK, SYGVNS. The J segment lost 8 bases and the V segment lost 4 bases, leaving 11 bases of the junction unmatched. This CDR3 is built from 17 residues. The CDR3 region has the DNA TGTGCCAGCAGTGCTTTTCCGGGACTAGCGGGGGTTATTACGCAGTATTTT. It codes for CASSAFPGLAGVITQYF.

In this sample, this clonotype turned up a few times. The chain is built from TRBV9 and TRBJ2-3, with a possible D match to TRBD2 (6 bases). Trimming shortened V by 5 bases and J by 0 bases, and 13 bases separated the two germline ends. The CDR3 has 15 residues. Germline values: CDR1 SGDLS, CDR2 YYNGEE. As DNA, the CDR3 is TGTGCCAGCAGTTCTAGCGCATCAAGCACAGATACGCAGTATTTT. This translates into CASSSSASSTDTQYF.